Shown below are 2 T cell receptor beta chains from a single sample sequenced in a study of post-analysis software for immune sequencing data. The study, taken as a whole, reports: About 5 TRBV segments (TRBV5-6, TRBV5-1 and TRBV20-1 among them) occurred more frequently in patients than in controls.

cDNA libraries for TCR beta contained unique molecular identifiers. Via MiXCR, TCRdb re-called the PCR reads, giving one row per CDR3 protein. The table includes 750,000 to 950,000 distinct CDR3 sequences, approximately 53% detected once. Their recognized antigens are unknown. Sequencing was carried out using blood. Receptors were obtained from a girl aged 5 to 17 with multiple sclerosis.

V gene TRBV5-5 combines with J gene TRBJ2-1, with a possible D match to TRBD2 (5 bases). CDR3 length: 17 residues. Trimming took off 2 bases at V and 0 bases at J, with 15 bases between the two ends. The germline V gene has CDR1 SGHKS and CDR2 YYEKEE (reference sequence). CDR3 sequence reads: CASSLPLRGRSYNEQFF. The DNA of the CDR3 is TGTGCCAGCAGCTTACCCCTTCGCGGGCGCTCCTACAATGAGCAGTTCTTC. Full variable domain (missing parts from reference TRBV5-5 and TRBJ2-1): DAGVTQSPTHLIKTRGQQVTLRCSPISGHKSVSWYQQVLGQGPQFIFQYYEKEERGRGNFPDRFSARQFPNYSSELNVNALLLGDSALYLCASSLPLRGRSYNEQFFGPGTRLTVL.

The rearrangement links TRBV7-2 to TRBJ1-1; no clear D. Per the germline V gene, CDR1 is SGHTA and CDR2 is FQGNSA. CDR3 size: 14 residues. The ends were cut back, 5 bases at V and 6 bases at J, with 16 bases in the middle. CDR3 amino acids: CASSLRPQGAEAFF. The CDR3 nucleotides read TGTGCCAGCAGCCTTCGGCCCCAAGGAGCTGAAGCTTTCTTT.